This TCR beta chain came from a study of read filtering for tumor transcriptome and immune sequencing. Turning to the study itself: Revised staging placed 8 or 9 patients in R-ISS I, some 17 in II, 6 or 7 in III. Transcriptome libraries were built from DNase-treated RNA.

The V segment lost 6 bases and the J segment 7 bases; nucleotides outside the gene matches: 13. Germline V lookup: CDR1 LNHDA, CDR2 SQIVND (reference sequence). The CDR3 loop spans 16 amino acids. Molecular barcoded adaptors covering alpha/delta and beta/gamma chains were used on 400 ng RNA. Each CDR3 protein gets one entry after TCRdb re-called the reads with MiXCR. The sample records about 24,000 distinct CDR3 sequences, about 20% being singletons. In its sample, this clonotype was seen many times. Sequencing input: a population of CD138-negative cells sorted from bone marrow. The source is a donor at least 40 years old with multiple myeloma. V usage is TRBV19 and J usage is TRBJ2-1; 9 bases fit TRBD1. The CDR3 reads CASRDPGQGSVNEQFF. CDR3 coding DNA: TGTGCCAGTAGGGATCCGGGACAGGGATCCGTAAATGAGCAGTTCTTC.